This TCR beta chain was retrieved from a study of CDR3 diversity in severe acne. V shed 5 bases and J 2 bases; nucleotides not matched to a gene: 7. Germline V lookup: CDR1 SQVTM, CDR2 ANQGSEA. This CDR3 is built from 14 residues. TCRdb analysed the PCR reads with MiXCR anew, one entry per CDR3 protein. The table shows roughly 100,000 distinct CDR3 sequences, with 51% occurring only once. The chain has TRBV29-1 and TRBJ2-3; the match to TRBD2 covers 7 bases. Sequences were obtained from blood. The receptor comes from a male donor with acne. The CDR3 protein is CSVLPSGLTDTQYF. CDR3 DNA sequence: TGCAGCGTTCTCCCTAGCGGACTCACAGATACGCAGTATTTT.